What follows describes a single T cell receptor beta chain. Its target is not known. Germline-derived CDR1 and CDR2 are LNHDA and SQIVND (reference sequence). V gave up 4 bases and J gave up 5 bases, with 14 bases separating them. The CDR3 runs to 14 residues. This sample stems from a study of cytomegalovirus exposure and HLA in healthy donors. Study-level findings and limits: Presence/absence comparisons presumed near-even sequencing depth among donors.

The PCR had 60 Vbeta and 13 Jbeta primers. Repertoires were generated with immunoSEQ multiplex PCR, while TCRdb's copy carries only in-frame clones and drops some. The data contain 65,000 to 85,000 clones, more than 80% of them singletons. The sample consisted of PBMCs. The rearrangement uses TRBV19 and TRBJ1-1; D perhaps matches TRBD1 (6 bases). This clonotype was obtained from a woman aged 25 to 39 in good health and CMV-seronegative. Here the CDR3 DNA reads TGTGCCAGTAGTACCCTGGACAGATTGACTGAAGCTTTCTTT. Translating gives CASSTLDRLTEAFF.